The source of this T cell receptor (beta chain) is a study of blood T cell repertoires in COVID-19 (dated by TCRdb to the early 2020s). Background on the whole study: Samples covering the acute and convalescent phases of COVID-19 were provided by collaborators in the United States, Italy and Spain. The sample metadata nearly always contained a de-identified subject ID, COVID-19 status, age in years and sex. Where available, HLA class I and class II types were obtained from metadata supplied by the sample provider rather than from assay-based typing. The repertoires were released in a freely available public database intended as a resource for research on the immune response to SARS-CoV-2. Samples came from the ongoing ImmuneRACE study (first 160 participants) plus 1,254 subjects from 6 global collaborators. The dataset comprised deeply sampled blood TCRbeta repertoires from subjects exposed to, actively infected with, or recovered from COVID-19. The material from the prospective study consisted of cDNA or gDNA derived from T cells, B-cell-depleted T cells, or PBMCs. What the work shows at the level of the full study, not this receptor alone: Clinical and demographic metadata were provided uncurated, with the amount varying by source and participant.

For CDR1 and CDR2, the germline V gene (reference sequence) lists GTSNPN and SVGIG. Inclusive of the bounding cysteine and phenylalanine, the CDR3 is 13 residues long. The CDR3 DNA has 39 bases and is translated from base 1. V lost 0 bases and J lost 6 bases; the stretch between them is 11 bases long. Collaborating institutions collected whole blood in K2EDTA tubes following their own protocols. For TCRbeta analysis, collaborators shipped samples in one of three forms: frozen whole blood, isolated PBMCs, or DNA extracted from either of those sample types. On this clone itself: Its antigen specificity is not known. No base quality information exists; no much larger clone differs at one position.

TCRbeta CDR3 regions were amplified from genomic DNA using the immunoSEQ Assay, a bias-controlled multiplex PCR. As for how the authors treated the data: Nucleated cell counts per sample were estimated from amplification of reference gene primers within the assay. To quantify the absolute abundance of each unique TCRbeta CDR3 rearrangement, sequence reads were collapsed and filtered. For each sample, productive Simpson clonality was calculated as the square root of Simpson's diversity index across productive rearrangements. TCRdb re-hosts the immuneACCESS table, in-frame sequences only. Its copies lack some clones; in the studies checked, an unresolved V gene accounts for under half of them, and the cause for the rest is not known. The D gene and trimming were derived from the DNA, and the V and J assignments and clone size from that table. This sample holds tens of thousands of clones; roughly 88% were observed only once. Around 12% of the sample rests with the top ten.

The sequencing sample was made of peripheral blood. The sequence links TRBV30 to TRBJ1-2; the D gene cannot be resolved reliably. The source of this sequence is a human donor in a cohort sampled during active COVID-19. The DNA reads TGTGCCTGGAGTGTACGGGGTCGGCATGGCTACACCTTC. Its translation reads: CAWSVRGRHGYTF.